One and the same sample provided the 23 T cell receptor beta chains below, sequenced in a study of T-cell reconstitution after alpha-beta-depleted transplantation in children. Unique molecular identifiers were incorporated when the TCRbeta library was constructed. TCRdb reprocessed the PCR reads with MiXCR, giving one entry per CDR3 protein. Of 540,000 or so distinct CDR3 sequences listed, roughly 23% are singletons. This specimen was PBMCs, mostly from graft donor cells, taken 360 days after TCRalphabeta/CD19-depleted stem cell transplant. All receptors come from a boy under two years old who had a stem cell transplant for acute myeloid leukemia, so the T cells may come from the graft donor.

J is TRBJ2-1 and V is TRBV27; D ambiguous. Between the trimmed V and J ends, which lost 6 bases and 8 bases, there was a span of 8 bases. The V gene's germline CDR1 is MNHEY and CDR2 SMNVEV (reference sequence). The CDR3 extends over 11 amino acids. This chain's CDR3 is CASSTGDEQFF. CDR3 nucleotide sequence: TGTGCCAGCAGCACGGGCGATGAGCAGTTCTTC.

This clonotype showed up many times. The chain uses TRBV5-1 and TRBJ1-4; D possibly corresponds to TRBD1 (5 bases). This CDR3 has 14 amino acids. The V end was cut by 4 bases, the J end by 8 bases, with 15 bases between. Germline V gene data show CDR1 as SGHRS and CDR2 as YFSETQ. CDR3 sequence reads: CASSPWGLEEKLFF. Written as DNA, the CDR3 is TGCGCCAGCAGCCCCTGGGGACTCGAAGAAAAACTGTTTTTT.

This clonotype was observed many times. The rearrangement links TRBV2 to TRBJ1-5, with a weak D call TRBD1 (6 bases). The CDR3 spans 12 residues. With 5 bases removed from V and 6 bases from J, the gap between germline ends came to 8 bases. In germline, CDR1 is SNHLY, CDR2 FYNNEI. This CDR3 is CASSRGIQPQHF. CDR3 DNA: TGTGCCAGCAGTAGGGGGATTCAGCCCCAGCATTTT.

The chain is built from TRBV6-5 and TRBJ2-3; possible D gene TRBD2, 5 bases. From germline, CDR1 is MNHEY and CDR2 SVGAGI. The CDR3 extends over 13 amino acids. V was cut by 0 bases and J by 4 bases, with 5 bases left in between. The CDR3 DNA sequence: TGTGCCAGCAGTTACTCCGGGGCAGATACGCAGTATTTT. It encodes CASSYSGADTQYF.

The rearrangement uses TRBV5-6 and TRBJ2-4, with 13 bases that match TRBD2. The length of the CDR3 is 19 residues. Germline values: CDR1 SGHDT, CDR2 YYEEEE. With V trimmed by 2 bases and J by 1 base, 9 bases remained unmatched. CDR3 in DNA: TGTGCCAGCAGCTTCCGGACTAGCGGGGGCCCTGGGGCCAAAAACATTCAGTACTTC. Its protein product is CASSFRTSGGPGAKNIQYF.

This clonotype was counted many times. This chain uses TRBV6-2 or TRBV6-3 with TRBJ2-2; D is ambiguous. V shed 6 bases and J shed 6 bases, with 14 bases lying between them. Germline CDR1 MNHEY, CDR2 SVGEGT. The CDR3 is made up of 14 amino acids. CDR3 coding DNA: TGTGCCAGCAGACGGGCGGCGACGGCCGGGGAGCTGTTTTTT. It translates to CASRRAATAGELFF.

This clonotype occurred many times. The chain carries TRBV15 and TRBJ1-1; 7 bases fit TRBD1. The CDR3 is made up of 15 amino acids. Per the germline V gene, CDR1 is LNHNV and CDR2 is YYDKDF (reference sequence). V lost 5 bases to trimming and J lost 5 bases; unmatched junction nucleotides: 11. The CDR3, as DNA: TGTGCCACCAGCCGGCCCCCGACAGGGAGTACTGAAGCTTTCTTT. It is translated as CATSRPPTGSTEAFF.

There are a few counts of this clonotype. The chain carries TRBV6-5 and TRBJ2-7, with TRBD1 matching 9 bases. The CDR3 extends over 17 amino acids. V lost 2 bases, J lost 2 bases, and 10 bases stayed unmatched. Germline V lookup: CDR1 MNHEY, CDR2 SVGAGI. The CDR3 sequence is CASSYGTGTGSTYEQYF. As DNA, the CDR3 is TGTGCCAGCAGTTACGGCACCGGGACAGGGTCAACCTACGAGCAGTACTTC.

This clonotype was seen many times. The chain recombines TRBV27 with TRBJ1-4, with 8 bases aligning to TRBD1. The J segment lost 8 bases and the V segment lost 7 bases, leaving 9 bases of the junction unmatched. Germline loops: CDR1 MNHEY, CDR2 SMNVEV (reference sequence). This CDR3 region has 14 residues. The CDR3 coding sequence is TGTGCCAGCAAGGGGCAGGGGGCCGGGGAAAAACTGTTTTTT. Its protein is CASKGQGAGEKLFF.

The table lists this clonotype with many counts. The rearrangement joins TRBV29-1 to TRBJ2-5; 8 positions match TRBD2. The V and J ends lost 8 bases and 5 bases, in that order; junction bases with no gene match: 13. Germline V CDR1 and CDR2: SQVTM, ANQGSEA. CDR3 length equals 14 residues. The CDR3 nucleotides read TGCAGCACATACCAGCCGGGACTAGAGGAGACCCAGTACTTC. Protein product: CSTYQPGLEETQYF.

This clonotype was detected many times. The rearrangement links TRBV7-2 to TRBJ2-2; the D gene is possibly TRBD2 (5 bases). Trimming took off 1 base at V and 3 bases at J, with 9 bases between the two ends. This CDR3 has 15 amino acids. Germline V gives CDR1 SGHTA, CDR2 FQGNSA. CDR3: CASSLVGLDTGELFF. The CDR3 DNA reads as TGTGCCAGCAGCTTAGTCGGACTCGACACCGGGGAGCTGTTTTTT.

The chain links TRBV12-3 or TRBV12-4 to TRBJ1-6; D is unresolved. There are 13 residues in the CDR3. Trimming shortened V by 3 bases and J by 7 bases, and 7 bases separated the two germline ends. CDR3 in amino acids: CASSFRQNSPLHF. DNA of the CDR3: TGTGCCAGCAGTTTCAGGCAAAATTCACCCCTCCACTTT.

The chain uses TRBV15 and TRBJ1-2; no definite D call. The CDR3 totals 14 residues. Germline CDR1 LNHNV, CDR2 YYDKDF (reference sequence). V was trimmed by 2 bases and J by 3 bases, leaving 10 bases between them. The CDR3, as DNA: TGTGCCACCAGCAGAACTAAAGGGCACTATGGCTACACCTTC. It encodes CATSRTKGHYGYTF.

This clonotype was counted between two and nine times. The rearrangement joins TRBV7-2 to TRBJ2-1; D not certain. V was pared by 4 bases and J by 10 bases, with 11 bases between. Germline values: CDR1 SGHTA, CDR2 FQGNSA. The length of the CDR3 is 12 residues. The CDR3 is CASSSTLTEQFF. DNA of the CDR3: TGTGCCAGCAGCTCGACGCTCACAGAGCAGTTCTTC.

A single count supports this clonotype. The chain carries TRBV12-3 or TRBV12-4 and TRBJ1-5, with D unresolved. This CDR3 has 14 amino acids. V was shortened by 6 bases and J by 0 bases, with 9 bases between the two germline ends. As DNA, the CDR3 is TGTGCCAGCAGCCCCCGCAATAGCAATCAGCCCCAGCATTTT. Protein: CASSPRNSNQPQHF.

This clonotype was seen a few times. This chain uses TRBV20-1 with TRBJ1-4, with D possibly TRBD1 on 5 matching bases. From germline, CDR1 is DFQATT and CDR2 SNEGSKA (reference sequence). Trimming shortened V by 1 base and J by 5 bases, and 11 bases separated the two germline ends. The CDR3 is made up of 14 amino acids. The CDR3 loop reads CSARGGTVNEKLFF. The CDR3 DNA sequence: TGCAGTGCTAGAGGGGGGACCGTGAATGAAAAACTGTTTTTT.

The chain uses TRBV7-9 and TRBJ1-4; D unresolved. V shed 5 bases and J shed 5 bases, with 15 bases lying between them. Looked up from germline, CDR1 is SEHNR and CDR2 is FQNEAQ (reference sequence). The CDR3 has 15 residues. The CDR3 is CASSLDTARNEKLFF. DNA of the CDR3: TGTGCCAGCAGCCTTGACACGGCCCGGAATGAAAAACTGTTTTTT.

This clonotype was observed at least ten times. The chain combines TRBV20-1 with TRBJ2-5, with 7 bases that match TRBD1. The junction had 8 bases not matched to a gene; V was cut back by 6 bases and J by 4 bases. Per the germline V gene, CDR1 is DFQATT and CDR2 is SNEGSKA (reference sequence). The CDR3 loop spans 13 amino acids. The CDR3 loop is CSAPTGVAETQYF. CDR3 sequence (DNA): TGCAGTGCCCCCACAGGGGTAGCAGAGACCCAGTACTTC.

The chain employs TRBV15 and TRBJ2-7, with D perhaps matching TRBD1 (5 bases). The CDR3 is 13 amino acids. Looked up from germline, CDR1 is LNHNV and CDR2 is YYDKDF (reference sequence). V was pared by 7 bases and J by 5 bases, with 15 bases between. CDR3 sequence: CATKSPGLNEQYF. The CDR3 DNA follows: TGTGCCACCAAAAGTCCAGGGCTCAACGAGCAGTACTTC. The whole variable domain, filled in from reference TRBV15 and TRBJ2-7, reads DAMVIQNPRYQVTQFGKPVTLSCSQTLNHNVMYWYQQKSSQAPKLLFHYYDKDFNNEADTPDNFQSRRPNTSFCFLDIRSPGLGDTAMYLCATKSPGLNEQYFGPGTRLTVT.

This clonotype was seen many times. This sequence joins TRBV29-1 and TRBJ2-1; either TRBD1 or TRBD2 may fit D (5 bases each). The CDR3 loop spans 12 amino acids. Germline CDR1 reads SQVTM; CDR2 reads ANQGSEA. V was pared by 2 bases and J by 7 bases, with 9 bases between. In DNA form, the CDR3 reads TGCAGCGTTGAACCTGGGGGTAATGAGCAGTTCTTC. Its protein product is CSVEPGGNEQFF.

There are many counts of this clonotype. The rearrangement links TRBV4-3 to TRBJ2-3; D gene uncertain. Trimming left V 0 bases short and J 6 bases short, with 10 bases between. The CDR3 contains 14 residues. Germline lookup yields CDR1 LGHNA and CDR2 YSLEER. The CDR3 is CASSQDSRSDTQYF. The DNA for the CDR3 is TGCGCCAGCAGCCAAGACTCCCGTAGTGATACGCAGTATTTT.

This clonotype was observed at least ten times. The V gene is TRBV4-3, the J gene TRBJ2-2; D tentatively reads TRBD1 or TRBD2 (5 bases each). Germline assignment: CDR1 LGHNA and CDR2 YSLEER. This CDR3 contains 16 residues. Trimming pared 0 bases from V and 4 bases from J, leaving 12 bases between. In nucleotides, the CDR3 is TGCGCCAGCAGCCAAGAGATTGGGGGACGCACCGGGGAGCTGTTTTTT. This translates into CASSQEIGGRTGELFF.

This clonotype has a handful of counts. The CDR3 sequence: CSAPRDRSIQETQYF. The CDR3, as DNA: TGCAGTGCTCCACGGGACAGGTCCATCCAAGAGACCCAGTACTTC. This rearrangement joins TRBV20-1 to TRBJ2-5; TRBD1 matches 8 bases. The CDR3 sequence is 15 residues long. Germline CDR1 and CDR2: DFQATT and SNEGSKA (reference sequence). The V and J ends lost 5 bases and 1 base, in that order; junction bases with no gene match: 9.